The 30 T cell receptor beta chains reported below all come from one sample, sequenced in a study of blood T cell repertoires in COVID-19. Profiling relied on immunoSEQ multiplex PCR, and the TCRdb table lists in-frame clones only, not all of them. The table lists 88,000 or so clones, 85% of them singletons. The sequenced sample was peripheral blood. The receptors were sampled from a man aged 60 to 69 with acute or convalescent COVID-19.

CDR3 coding DNA: TGTGCCAGCTCACCAGGAGCCTACGAGCAGTACTTC. Translation gives CASSPGAYEQYF. The chain joins TRBV18 to TRBJ2-7; no clear D gene. This CDR3 region has 12 residues. Germline V gives CDR1 KGHSH, CDR2 LQKENI. The V gene lost 2 bases and the J gene lost 2 bases, with 4 bases spanning the gap.

The genes are TRBV7-9 and TRBJ2-1, with 7 bases matching TRBD2. V lost 4 bases, J lost 5 bases, and 14 bases stayed unmatched. This CDR3 is 17 amino acids long. Germline CDR1 SEHNR, CDR2 FQNEAQ (reference sequence). DNA for the CDR3: TGTGCCAGCAGCTATCCCCTCAGACTAGCCAAAAACAATGAGCAGTTCTTC. Its translation: CASSYPLRLAKNNEQFF.

This clone was seen a single time. Distinct nucleotide sequences in the sample also encode this CDR3. The chain combines TRBV30 with TRBJ2-7; D may be TRBD2 (5 bases). Germline V gene data show CDR1 as GTSNPN and CDR2 as SVGIG (reference sequence). The germline V and J ends were trimmed by 2 bases and 1 base, with 6 bases remaining between them. This CDR3 has 12 amino acids. The CDR3 DNA is TGTGCCTGGAGTCGGGGATCCTACGAGCAGTACTTC. Amino acids: CAWSRGSYEQYF.

V and J are TRBV25-1 and TRBJ1-1; 7 bases align to TRBD1. V dropped 9 bases and J dropped 2; count of bases not matched to a gene: 3. The CDR3 sequence is 12 residues long. Germline V gives CDR1 MGHDK, CDR2 SYGVNS. CDR3 in amino acids: CARRDSNTEAFF. CDR3 DNA sequence: TGTGCCAGGAGGGACAGCAACACTGAAGCTTTCTTT.

The chain combines TRBV4-2 with TRBJ2-5; D call uncertain. V lost 1 base and J 0 bases, leaving 6 bases between the germline ends. Germline V lookup: CDR1 LGHNA, CDR2 YNFKEQ. The CDR3 totals 14 residues. The CDR3 reads CASSQVSYQETQYF. CDR3 nucleotides: TGTGCCAGCAGCCAAGTGAGCTACCAAGAGACCCAGTACTTC.

V is TRBV5-6 and J is TRBJ2-7; 8 bases line up with TRBD1. Germline-derived CDR1 and CDR2 are SGHDT and YYEEEE. This CDR3 has 15 residues. V lost 0 bases and J lost 4; bases outside the gene matches: 6. CDR3 sequence reads: CASSLDRGIIYEQYF. CDR3 in DNA: TGTGCCAGCAGCTTGGACAGGGGGATTATATACGAGCAGTACTTC.

This sequence joins TRBV5-1 and TRBJ2-1; TRBD2 agrees at 13 bases. V lost 0 bases, J lost 2 bases, and 17 bases stayed unmatched. Germline CDR1 and CDR2: SGHRS and YFSETQ. The CDR3 is 22 amino acids. CDR3 coding DNA: TGCGCCAGCAGCTTGGGGGGGACGCGAGGACTAGCGGGAGCCGGCGCCTACAATGAGCAGTTCTTC. This codes for CASSLGGTRGLAGAGAYNEQFF.

The chain carries TRBV28 and TRBJ1-5; weak D call: TRBD1 (5 bases). The germline CDR1 and CDR2 sequences are MDHEN and SYDVKM. V shed 6 bases and J shed 6 bases, with 18 bases lying between them. The CDR3 has 15 residues. The CDR3 DNA is TGTGCCAGCAGCAAGCCCGGGGGTATTAGTCAGCCCCAGCATTTT. This codes for CASSKPGGISQPQHF.

The chain combines TRBV6-1 with TRBJ1-2; 11 nucleotides agree with TRBD1. Trimming cost V 2 bases and J 8 bases; bases outside gene matches: 7. Germline CDR1 is MNHNS and CDR2 is SASEGT. The CDR3 covers 15 residues. In DNA form, the CDR3 reads TGTGCCAGCAGTGAATCAAGGACAGGGGGCGGCGGCTACACCTTC. Translating gives CASSESRTGGGGYTF.

The chain uses TRBV5-1 and TRBJ1-1; a possible D gene is TRBD1 (5 bases). Germline V gives CDR1 SGHRS, CDR2 YFSETQ. The CDR3 extends over 20 amino acids. V lost 4 bases and J 5 bases, leaving 33 bases between the germline ends. CDR3 amino acids: CASSRTSTGAGRVGSTEAFF. In DNA form, the CDR3 reads TGCGCCAGCAGCCGGACCTCTACAGGCGCCGGTAGGGTTGGTAGTACTGAAGCTTTCTTT.

This chain joins TRBV14 and TRBJ2-1, with D hard to call. Trimming took 1 base from V and 9 from J, leaving 13 bases between them. CDR3 length equals 14 residues. Germline V gene data show CDR1 as SGHDN and CDR2 as FVKESK. The CDR3 is CASSQVVRIAEQFF. As DNA, the CDR3 is TGTGCCAGCAGCCAAGTGGTTCGGATAGCTGAGCAGTTCTTC. Full variable domain (outside the CDR3, taken from reference TRBV14 and TRBJ2-1): EAGVTQFPSHSVIEKGQTVTLRCDPISGHDNLYWYRRVMGKEIKFLLHFVKESKQDESGMPNNRFLAERTGGTYSTLKVQPAELEDSGVYFCASSQVVRIAEQFFGPGTRLTVL.

This clone was seen a single time. The chain uses TRBV11-2 and TRBJ2-7, with D unclear. This CDR3 comprises 11 residues. Trimming took 5 bases from V and 6 from J, leaving 8 bases between them. Germline loops: CDR1 SGHAT, CDR2 FQNNGV. CDR3 loop: CASSLRIEQYF. CDR3 DNA sequence: TGTGCCAGCAGCCTCAGGATCGAGCAGTACTTC. The whole variable domain, filled in from reference TRBV11-2 and TRBJ2-7, reads EAGVAQSPRYKIIEKRQSVAFWCNPISGHATLYWYQQILGQGPKLLIQFQNNGVVDDSQLPKDRFSAERLKGVDSTLKIQPAKLEDSAVYLCASSLRIEQYFGPGTRLTVT.

This chain joins TRBV6-2 or TRBV6-3 and TRBJ2-2; D is unresolved. V lost 2 bases and J 2 bases, leaving 6 bases between the germline ends. CDR1 and CDR2 from the germline V gene are MNHEY and SVGEGT. This CDR3 comprises 14 residues. The CDR3 sequence: CASSYNVNTGELFF. CDR3 sequence (DNA): TGTGCCAGCAGTTACAATGTAAACACCGGGGAGCTGTTTTTT.

The rearrangement joins TRBV9 to TRBJ2-3; tentative D call: TRBD2 (6 bases). CDR3 size: 15 residues. From germline, CDR1 is SGDLS and CDR2 YYNGEE. Between the trimmed V and J ends, which lost 3 bases and 0 bases, there was a span of 11 bases. Written as DNA, the CDR3 is TGTGCCAGCAGCGGGAGGGTAACTAGCACAGATACGCAGTATTTT. It is translated as CASSGRVTSTDTQYF.

In nucleotides, the CDR3 is TGTGCCAGCAGCGTGACTAGCATCAGCACAGATACGCAGTATTTT. Its translation is CASSVTSISTDTQYF. This chain joins TRBV9 and TRBJ2-3; 7 bases match TRBD2. The V and J ends lost 2 bases and 0 bases, in that order; junction bases with no gene match: 3. This CDR3 spans 15 amino acids. Germline loops: CDR1 SGDLS, CDR2 YYNGEE.

The J gene is TRBJ2-7, the V gene TRBV5-1, with D perhaps TRBD2 (5 bases). V lost 4 bases and J lost 0, with 17 bases in between. Germline V gene sequence: CDR1 SGHRS, CDR2 YFSETQ. CDR3 length equals 16 residues. The CDR3 region is CASSDYTGTPSYEQYF. CDR3 coding DNA: TGCGCCAGCAGCGATTATACGGGAACCCCCTCCTACGAGCAGTACTTC. Full variable domain (outside the CDR3, taken from reference TRBV5-1 and TRBJ2-7): KAGVTQTPRYLIKTRGQQVTLSCSPISGHRSVSWYQQTPGQGLQFLFEYFSETQRNKGNFPGRFSGRQFSNSRSEMNVSTLELGDSALYLCASSDYTGTPSYEQYFGPGTRLTVT.

The J gene is TRBJ1-2, the V gene TRBV20-1; a weak D match, TRBD1 (5 bases). Per the germline V gene, CDR1 is DFQATT and CDR2 is SNEGSKA (reference sequence). V was cut by 6 bases and J by 1 base, with 6 bases left in between. The CDR3 covers 11 residues. CDR3 nucleotide sequence: TGCAGTGCAGGGGATAACTATGGCTACACCTTC. Translation: CSAGDNYGYTF.

The J gene is TRBJ1-1, the V gene TRBV9; 7 bases are shared with TRBD1. This CDR3 is built from 14 residues. Germline-derived CDR1 and CDR2 are SGDLS and YYNGEE. V trimming: 3 bases; J trimming: 3 bases; junction bases outside the gene matches: 5. The CDR3: CASSGRDSYTEAFF. The CDR3 DNA is TGTGCCAGCAGCGGCCGGGACAGCTACACTGAAGCTTTCTTT.

This rearrangement joins TRBV10-1 to TRBJ1-6; D might be TRBD1 (6 bases). CDR1 is WNHNN and CDR2 is SYGVQD in the germline V gene (reference sequence). V was clipped by 9 bases and J by 7 bases, with 16 bases between them. This CDR3 comprises 14 residues. The DNA of the CDR3 is TGCGCCAGAGATCAGGGGCGTACGAATTCACCCCTCCACTTT. Protein product: CARDQGRTNSPLHF.

The rearrangement links TRBV12-3 or TRBV12-4 to TRBJ2-1, with D perhaps TRBD2 (5 bases). This CDR3 contains 11 residues. V was clipped by 4 bases and J by 10 bases, with 8 bases between them. CDR3: CASSSGVEQFF. In DNA, the CDR3 is TGTGCCAGCAGTTCCGGGGTCGAGCAGTTCTTC.

The chain joins TRBV6-2 or TRBV6-3 to TRBJ2-3; TRBD1 aligns across 8 bases. The CDR3 length is 14 residues. Per germline, CDR1 MNHEY and CDR2 SVGEGT. The trim removed 5 bases at V and 7 bases at J, leaving 8 bases unmatched. The CDR3 region is CASSHLTGVNTQYF. The CDR3 coding sequence is TGTGCCAGCAGTCACCTGACAGGGGTGAATACGCAGTATTTT.

The gene calls are TRBV5-1 and TRBJ2-2; tentatively, D is TRBD2 (5 bases). V was cut by 2 bases and J by 1 base, with 15 bases left in between. Germline loops: CDR1 SGHRS, CDR2 YFSETQ. The CDR3 covers 17 residues. CDR3 loop: CASSFPAGGGNTGELFF. The CDR3 region has the DNA TGCGCCAGCAGCTTCCCCGCAGGAGGAGGGAACACCGGGGAGCTGTTTTTT.

The table lists this clone with a count of one. The chain uses TRBV5-4 and TRBJ1-4; 8 bases are shared with TRBD1. V was pared by 4 bases and J by 7 bases, with 12 bases of the junction left unmatched. CDR1 is SGHNT, CDR2 YYREEE, per germline (reference sequence). CDR3 size: 16 residues. The DNA for the CDR3 is TGTGCCAGCAGCAACCCGGACAGGGATGTTACTGAAAAACTGTTTTTT. This translates into CASSNPDRDVTEKLFF.

For the CDR3, the DNA is TGTGCCATCAGTGAGACGGGAGGGGGGAGTGAAAAACTGTTTTTT. This encodes CAISETGGGSEKLFF. V is TRBV10-3 and J is TRBJ1-4; TRBD1 might be the D (6 bases). The CDR3 consists of 15 residues. Germline CDR1 reads ENHRY; CDR2 reads SYGVKD. Trimming pared 2 bases from V and 7 bases from J, leaving 14 bases between.

This clone was detected a few times. J is TRBJ2-7 and V is TRBV11-2, with TRBD2 as a possible D gene (5 bases). Germline-derived CDR1 and CDR2 are SGHAT and FQNNGV. The V end lost 8 bases, the J end lost 0 bases, and 17 bases lay between the germline ends. This CDR3 region has 15 residues. The CDR3 here is CASGPPDYTSYEQYF. The CDR3 nucleotides are TGTGCCAGCGGCCCCCCCGACTACACCTCCTACGAGCAGTACTTC.

The rearrangement links TRBV6-5 to TRBJ1-5; weak D call: TRBD1 (6 bases). The CDR3 is made up of 14 amino acids. V gave up 5 bases and J gave up 5 bases, with 13 bases separating them. The germline CDR1 and CDR2 sequences are MNHEY and SVGAGI. The CDR3: CASSPLRGDQPQHF. The CDR3 nucleotides are TGTGCCAGCAGTCCGCTCAGGGGCGATCAGCCCCAGCATTTT.

This chain uses TRBV5-1 with TRBJ1-1, with a tentative D call TRBD1 (5 bases). Germline CDR1 reads SGHRS; CDR2 reads YFSETQ. The CDR3 is 15 residues long. Trimming removed 5 bases at V and 1 base at J, with 15 bases between. The CDR3 loop is CASSFRGDRNTEAFF. As DNA, the CDR3 is TGCGCCAGCAGTTTTCGGGGGGATAGGAACACTGAAGCTTTCTTT.

The chain is built from TRBV6-5 and TRBJ2-7, with D possibly TRBD1 on 5 matching bases. V gave up 0 bases and J gave up 5 bases, with 11 bases separating them. The CDR3 contains 14 residues. Germline V gene data show CDR1 as MNHEY and CDR2 as SVGAGI. The chain's CDR3 is CASSYSSKGNEQYF. The CDR3 DNA follows: TGTGCCAGCAGTTACTCGAGCAAGGGGAACGAGCAGTACTTC.

V gene TRBV6-5 combines with J gene TRBJ2-1; 10 positions agree with TRBD2. V lost 7 bases to trimming and J lost 3 bases; unmatched junction nucleotides: 6. This CDR3 contains 15 residues. The germline V gene encodes CDR1 MNHEY and CDR2 SVGAGI. CDR3 nucleotides: TGTGCCAGCAACCCCAGACTAGCGGGCTACAATGAGCAGTTCTTC. Translating gives CASNPRLAGYNEQFF.

The chain combines TRBV19 with TRBJ2-6; 9 nucleotides agree with TRBD1. The CDR3 is 17 residues long. Germline V gene lookup returns CDR1 LNHDA and CDR2 SQIVND (reference sequence). V was clipped by 7 bases and J by 0 bases; unmatched bases: 7. CDR3 loop: CASTGQGRASGANVLTF. CDR3 coding DNA: TGTGCCAGTACGGGACAGGGAAGGGCCTCTGGGGCCAACGTCCTGACTTTC. Looking up the rest from reference TRBV19 and TRBJ2-6 gives the full variable domain: DGGITQSPKYLFRKEGQNVTLSCEQNLNHDAMYWYRQDPGQGLRLIYYSQIVNDFQKGDIAEGYSVSREKKESFPLTVTSAQKNPTAFYLCASTGQGRASGANVLTFGAGSRLTVL.